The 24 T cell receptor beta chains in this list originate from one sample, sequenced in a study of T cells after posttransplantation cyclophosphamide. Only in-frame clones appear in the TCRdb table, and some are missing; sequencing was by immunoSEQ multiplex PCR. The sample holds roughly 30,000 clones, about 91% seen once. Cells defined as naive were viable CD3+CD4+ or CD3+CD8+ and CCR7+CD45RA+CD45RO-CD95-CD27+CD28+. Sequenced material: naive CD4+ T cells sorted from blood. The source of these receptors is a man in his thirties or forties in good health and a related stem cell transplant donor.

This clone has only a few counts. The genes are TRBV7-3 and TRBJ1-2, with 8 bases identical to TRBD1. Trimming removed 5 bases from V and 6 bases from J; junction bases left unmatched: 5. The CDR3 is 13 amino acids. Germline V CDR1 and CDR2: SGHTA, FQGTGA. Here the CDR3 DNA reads TGTGCCAGCAGCGTGGACAGGGAGCATGGCTACACCTTC. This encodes CASSVDREHGYTF.

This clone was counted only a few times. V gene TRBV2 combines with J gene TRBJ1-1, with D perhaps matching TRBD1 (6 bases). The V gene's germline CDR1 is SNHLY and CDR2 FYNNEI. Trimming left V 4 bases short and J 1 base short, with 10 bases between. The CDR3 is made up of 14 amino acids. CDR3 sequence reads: CASSGQAENTEAFF. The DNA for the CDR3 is TGTGCCAGCAGTGGACAGGCCGAGAACACTGAAGCTTTCTTT. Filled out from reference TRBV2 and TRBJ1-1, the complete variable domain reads EPEVTQTPSHQVTQMGQEVILRCVPISNHLYFYWYRQILGQKVEFLVSFYNNEISEKSEIFDDQFSVERPDGSNFTLKIRSTKLEDSAMYFCASSGQAENTEAFFGQGTRLTVV.

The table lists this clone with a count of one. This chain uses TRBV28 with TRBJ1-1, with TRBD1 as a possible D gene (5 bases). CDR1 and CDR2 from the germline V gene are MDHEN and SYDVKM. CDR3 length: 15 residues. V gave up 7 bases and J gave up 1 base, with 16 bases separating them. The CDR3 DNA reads TGTGCCAGCAACCCTGGGGGGAGGAGGAACACTGAAGCTTTCTTT. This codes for CASNPGGRRNTEAFF.

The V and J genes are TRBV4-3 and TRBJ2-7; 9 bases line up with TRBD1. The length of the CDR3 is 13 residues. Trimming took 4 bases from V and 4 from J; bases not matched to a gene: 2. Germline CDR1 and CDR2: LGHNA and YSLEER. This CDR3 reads CASSRGQGYEQYF. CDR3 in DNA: TGCGCCAGCAGCCGAGGACAGGGGTACGAGCAGTACTTC.

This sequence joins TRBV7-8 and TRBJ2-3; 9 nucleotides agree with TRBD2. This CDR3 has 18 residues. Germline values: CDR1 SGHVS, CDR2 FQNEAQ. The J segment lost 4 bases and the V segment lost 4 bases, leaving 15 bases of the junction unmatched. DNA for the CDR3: TGTGCCAGCAGCTCCGCCCTTACTGCGGGGGGGCAGGCAGATACGCAGTATTTT. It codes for CASSSALTAGGQADTQYF.

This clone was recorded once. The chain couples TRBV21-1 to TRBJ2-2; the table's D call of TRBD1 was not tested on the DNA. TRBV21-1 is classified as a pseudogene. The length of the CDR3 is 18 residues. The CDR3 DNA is TGTGCCAGCAGCAAAGGATACCGGGACAGGGTTCCAAACGGGGAGCTGTTTTTT. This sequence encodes CASSKGYRDRVPNGELFF.

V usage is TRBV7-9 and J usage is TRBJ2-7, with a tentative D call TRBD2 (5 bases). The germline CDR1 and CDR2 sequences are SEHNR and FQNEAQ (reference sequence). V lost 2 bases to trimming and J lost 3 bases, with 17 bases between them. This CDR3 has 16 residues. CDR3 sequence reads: CASSLREEALGYEQYF. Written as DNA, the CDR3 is TGTGCCAGCAGCTTACGCGAGGAGGCGCTAGGCTACGAGCAGTACTTC.

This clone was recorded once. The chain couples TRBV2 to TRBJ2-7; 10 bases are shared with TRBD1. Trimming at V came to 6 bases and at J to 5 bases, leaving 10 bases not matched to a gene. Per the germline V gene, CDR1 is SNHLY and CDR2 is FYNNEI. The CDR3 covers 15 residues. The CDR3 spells CASRDRGRVGDEQYF. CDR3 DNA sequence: TGTGCCAGCAGAGACAGGGGGCGCGTAGGGGACGAGCAGTACTTC.

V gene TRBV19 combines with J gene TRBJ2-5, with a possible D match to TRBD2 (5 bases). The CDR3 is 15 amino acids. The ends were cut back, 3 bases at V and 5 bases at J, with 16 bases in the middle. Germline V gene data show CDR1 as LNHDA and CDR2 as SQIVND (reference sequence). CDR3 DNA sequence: TGTGCCAGTAGTATCGGAGGCCCAGGAATCGAGACCCAGTACTTC. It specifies CASSIGGPGIETQYF.

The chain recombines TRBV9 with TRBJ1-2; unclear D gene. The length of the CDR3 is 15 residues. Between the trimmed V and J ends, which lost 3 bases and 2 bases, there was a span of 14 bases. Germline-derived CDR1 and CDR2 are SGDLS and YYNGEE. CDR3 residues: CASSDVGVWNYGYTF. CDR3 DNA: TGTGCCAGCAGCGACGTAGGAGTGTGGAACTATGGCTACACCTTC.

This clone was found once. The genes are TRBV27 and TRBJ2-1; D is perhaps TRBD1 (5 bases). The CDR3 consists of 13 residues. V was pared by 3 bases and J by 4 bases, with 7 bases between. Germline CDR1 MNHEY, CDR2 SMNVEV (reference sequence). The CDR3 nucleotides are TGTGCCAGCAGTTTCACAGGTTACAATGAGCAGTTCTTC. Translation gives CASSFTGYNEQFF.

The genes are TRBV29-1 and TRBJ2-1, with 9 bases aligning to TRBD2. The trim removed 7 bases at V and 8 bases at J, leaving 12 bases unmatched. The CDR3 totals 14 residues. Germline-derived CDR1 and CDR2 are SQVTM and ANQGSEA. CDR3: CSGREAGGRDEQFF. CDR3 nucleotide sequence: TGCAGCGGGAGGGAAGCGGGGGGCCGGGATGAGCAGTTCTTC.

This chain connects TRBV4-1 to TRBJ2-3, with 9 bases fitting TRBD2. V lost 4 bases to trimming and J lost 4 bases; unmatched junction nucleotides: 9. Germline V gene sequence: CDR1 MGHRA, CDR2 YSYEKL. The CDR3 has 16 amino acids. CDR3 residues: CASSPLAGGGADTQYF. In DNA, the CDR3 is TGCGCCAGCAGCCCTTTGGCGGGGGGGGGCGCAGATACGCAGTATTTT.

The CDR3 nucleotides are TGTGCTAGTGGTCCCGGACAGGGCTTTTCCGGGGAGCTGTTTTTT. It translates to CASGPGQGFSGELFF. The V and J genes are TRBV12-5 and TRBJ2-2, with TRBD1 matching over 8 bases. This CDR3 has 15 amino acids. Germline-derived CDR1 and CDR2 are LGHNT and FRNRAP. Trimming cost V 5 bases and J 6 bases; bases outside gene matches: 8.

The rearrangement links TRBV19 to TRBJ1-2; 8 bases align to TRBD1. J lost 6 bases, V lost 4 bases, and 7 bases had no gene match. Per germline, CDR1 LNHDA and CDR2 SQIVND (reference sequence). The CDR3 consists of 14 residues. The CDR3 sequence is CASSTLDRANGYTF. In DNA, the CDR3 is TGTGCCAGTAGTACCCTGGACAGGGCAAATGGCTACACCTTC.

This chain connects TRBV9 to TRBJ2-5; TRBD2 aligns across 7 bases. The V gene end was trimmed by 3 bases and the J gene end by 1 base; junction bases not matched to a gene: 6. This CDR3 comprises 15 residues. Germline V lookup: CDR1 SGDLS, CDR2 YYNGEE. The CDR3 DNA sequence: TGTGCCAGCAGCGCTGGAGCGGGGTTCCAAGAGACCCAGTACTTC. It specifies CASSAGAGFQETQYF.

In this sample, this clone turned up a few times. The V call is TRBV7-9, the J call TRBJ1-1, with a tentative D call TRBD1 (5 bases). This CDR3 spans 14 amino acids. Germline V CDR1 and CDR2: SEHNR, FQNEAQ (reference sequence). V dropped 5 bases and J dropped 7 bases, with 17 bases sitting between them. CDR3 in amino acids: CASSPRRDSVEAFF. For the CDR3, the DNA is TGTGCCAGCAGCCCTAGACGGGACTCGGTTGAAGCTTTCTTT.

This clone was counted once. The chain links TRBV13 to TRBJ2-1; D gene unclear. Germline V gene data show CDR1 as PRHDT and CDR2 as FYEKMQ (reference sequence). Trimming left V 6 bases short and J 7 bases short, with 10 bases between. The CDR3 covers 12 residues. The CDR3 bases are TGTGCCAGCAGGAAAAGCACTAATGAGCAGTTCTTC. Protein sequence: CASRKSTNEQFF.

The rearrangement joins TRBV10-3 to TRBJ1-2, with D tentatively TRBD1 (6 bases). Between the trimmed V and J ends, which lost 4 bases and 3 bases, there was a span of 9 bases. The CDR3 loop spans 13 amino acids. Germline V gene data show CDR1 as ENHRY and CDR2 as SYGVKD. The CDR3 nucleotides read TGTGCCATCAGTGCACAGGGAGACTATGGCTACACCTTC. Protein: CAISAQGDYGYTF.

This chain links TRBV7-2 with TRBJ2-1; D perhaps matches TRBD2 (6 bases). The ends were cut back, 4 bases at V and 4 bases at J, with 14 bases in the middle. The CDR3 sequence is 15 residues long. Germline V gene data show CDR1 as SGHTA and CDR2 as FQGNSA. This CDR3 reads CASSSPRGLYNEQFF. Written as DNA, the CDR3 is TGTGCCAGCAGCTCCCCGCGGGGCCTTTACAATGAGCAGTTCTTC.

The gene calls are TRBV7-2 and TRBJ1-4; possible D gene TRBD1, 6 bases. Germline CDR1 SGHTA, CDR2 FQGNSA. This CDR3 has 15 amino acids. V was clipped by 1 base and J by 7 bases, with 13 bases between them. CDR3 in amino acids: CASSLGGGELEKLFF. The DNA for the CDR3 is TGTGCCAGCAGCTTAGGGGGGGGCGAACTTGAAAAACTGTTTTTT.

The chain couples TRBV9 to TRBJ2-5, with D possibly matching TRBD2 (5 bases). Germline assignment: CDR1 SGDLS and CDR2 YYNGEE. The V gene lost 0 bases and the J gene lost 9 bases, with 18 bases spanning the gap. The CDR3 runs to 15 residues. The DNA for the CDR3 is TGTGCCAGCAGCGTAGAGAACAGCGGACCCGGGGCCCAGTACTTC. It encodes CASSVENSGPGAQYF.

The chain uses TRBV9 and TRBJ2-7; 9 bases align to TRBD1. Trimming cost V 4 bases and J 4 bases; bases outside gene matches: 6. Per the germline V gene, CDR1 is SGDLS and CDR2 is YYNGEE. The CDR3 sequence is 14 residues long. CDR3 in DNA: TGTGCCAGCAGCACGGGACAGGGTTTTTACGAGCAGTACTTC. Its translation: CASSTGQGFYEQYF. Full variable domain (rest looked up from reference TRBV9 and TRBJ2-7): DSGVTQTPKHLITATGQRVTLRCSPRSGDLSVYWYQQSLDQGLQFLIQYYNGEERAKGNILERFSAQQFPDLHSELNLSSLELGDSALYFCASSTGQGFYEQYFGPGTRLTVT.

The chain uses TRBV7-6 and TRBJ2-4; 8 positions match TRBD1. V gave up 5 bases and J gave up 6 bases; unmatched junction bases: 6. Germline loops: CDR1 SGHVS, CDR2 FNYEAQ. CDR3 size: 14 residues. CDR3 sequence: CASSVGTGPNIQYF. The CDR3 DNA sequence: TGTGCCAGCAGCGTAGGGACAGGACCAAACATTCAGTACTTC.